This T cell receptor (beta chain) emerged from a study of CD8+ T cells in alopecia areata. For the study at large: The SALT score measured affected scalp surface percentage in treated patients.

This clone turned up a few times. Treatment in this sample: oral pan-JAK inhibitor, 5-10 mg twice daily. Sorting of PBMCs yielded the CD4+ and CD8+ T cells. RNA extraction was followed by reverse transcription into cDNA, which acted as the sequencing template. Libraries were prepared by immunoSEQ multiplex PCR; TCRdb keeps only in-frame clonotypes and omits some of them. The sample holds around 160,000 clones, 60% to 75% seen once. This TCR was recovered from a human donor with alopecia areata. The source material was CD4+ T cells sorted from blood, sampled at week 24, from a patient treated with tofacitinib.

The CDR3 coding sequence is TGTGCCAGCAGCCCCGCCAGGGACTATGGCTACACCTTC. Its protein is CASSPARDYGYTF. The genes are TRBV7-9 and TRBJ1-2; D may be TRBD1 (5 bases). V lost 5 bases and J 3 bases, leaving 10 bases between the germline ends. The CDR3 has 13 amino acids. CDR1 and CDR2 (germline): SEHNR, FQNEAQ (reference sequence).